Following are 3 T cell receptor beta chains from one sample sequenced in a study of a mutant IDH1 vaccine in newly diagnosed glioma (dated by TCRdb to the early 2020s). Read against the paper, the sample's time point label means: week 23, last vaccination. Every vaccine dose consisted of 300 ug of a 20-mer mutant IDH1 peptide in Montanide, administered subcutaneously together with topical imiquimod. Their specific antigens are unknown. The library was built by means of the immunoSEQ multiplex PCR assay. TCRdb re-hosts the immuneACCESS table, in-frame sequences only. Its copies lack some clones; in the studies checked, an unresolved V gene accounts for under half of them, and the cause for the rest is not known. In all, the sample holds 50,000 to 60,000 clones, and roughly 80% of those were seen once. The top ten clonotypes cover 6.2% of the sample. The specimen comprised PBMCs, sampled from a glioma patient whose treatment included an IDH1 peptide vaccine. The receptors originated from a man aged 40-50 years with glioma.

CDR3 region: CASSNRDRGLGEQFF. CDR3 coding DNA: TGTGCCAGCAGTAACAGGGACAGGGGGCTAGGTGAGCAGTTCTTC. The chain employs TRBV27 and TRBJ2-1, with 12 bases aligning to TRBD1. J gave up 9 bases and V 5 bases, and 8 bases lay outside the gene matches. Germline V gene data show CDR1 as MNHEY and CDR2 as SMNVEV (reference sequence). The CDR3 sequence is 15 residues long.

J is TRBJ2-5 and V is TRBV2; 9 bases are shared with TRBD1. In germline, CDR1 is SNHLY, CDR2 FYNNEI. CDR3 length: 14 amino acids. Trimming cost V 6 bases and J 1 base; bases outside gene matches: 3. This CDR3 reads CASSQDRGQETQYF. The CDR3 DNA sequence: TGTGCCAGCAGCCAGGACAGGGGCCAAGAGACCCAGTACTTC.

The V gene is TRBV2, the J gene TRBJ2-5, with D uncertain. This CDR3 comprises 12 residues. The V gene lost 6 bases and the J gene lost 0 bases, with 5 bases spanning the gap. Germline CDR1 is SNHLY and CDR2 is FYNNEI. The CDR3 loop is CASRDNQETQYF. CDR3 in DNA: TGTGCCAGCAGAGACAACCAAGAGACCCAGTACTTC.